This T cell receptor (beta chain) emerged from a study of early T cells in non-severe SARS-CoV-2 infection (dated by TCRdb to the early 2020s). The study in broad terms: Because TCR sequencing relied on bulk RNA taken from unsorted whole blood, pairing of alpha and beta chains was not possible.

The junction carries 9 bases between V and J, which are trimmed by 3 bases and 3 bases respectively. Via the germline V gene (reference sequence), CDR1 is DFQATT and CDR2 SNEGSKA. The cysteine opens and the phenylalanine closes a CDR3 of 12 amino acids. The kept DNA is CDR3 alone, 36 bases in frame from the first base. Overall study results and their limits: Matching against VDJdb was skewed toward anti-spike CD8 responses, likely underestimated virus-specific expansions, and missed private and CD4 specificities.

A word on this clonotype: This clone's antigen is unknown. Nothing much larger sits one base from this clone, and base qualities are not available.

This was a case-control study nested in a cohort of healthcare workers in London, UK, who had nasopharyngeal swab PCR tests and blood samples taken every week. Between 23 and 31 March 2020, the week of the UK lockdown, healthcare workers were enrolled and then followed up weekly for as long as 16 weeks. Library generation was performed with 5' RACE. Sequencing was performed on a NextSeq 500. Unique molecular identifiers were attached to individual cDNA molecules in the TCR library protocol so that sequencing error and PCR bias could be corrected. Sequencing covered both TCR alpha and beta chains, and within each sample the abundances of alpha and beta sequences were tightly co-correlated. As for how the authors treated the data: Decombinator V4 was used to perform V gene, J gene and CDR3 annotation of TCR sequences. TCRs were defined as expanded if a significant change between any two time points was detected under a Poisson model with p below 0.0001. TCR abundances were normalised to the total number of TCRs sequenced in each sample and reported as counts per million. MAIT TCRs were defined by TRAV1-2 paired with TRAJ12, TRAJ20 or TRAJ33, and iNKT TCRs by TRAV10 paired with TRAJ18. VDJdb, accessed 1 November 2021, was searched for CMV, EBV and SARS-CoV-2 annotated TCRs, excluding TCRs annotated for multiple antigens. TCRdb reran the public reads through fastp at Q25 and MiXCR, keeping productive beta chains. Identical CDR3 protein sequences are pooled into one entry, listed with their most common genes and DNA. These V and J calls derive from TCRdb rather than the authors' analysis. The sample has some 48,000 distinct CDR3 sequences on record, around 6.4% of them singletons. Roughly 6.9% of the sample rests with the top ten.

Specimen: whole blood, collected at baseline. This receptor was identified in an adult who was a healthcare worker with PCR-confirmed SARS-CoV-2 infection or an uninfected control (not recorded which). The rearrangement combines TRBV20-1 with TRBJ2-7; confidence is insufficient to name the D gene. CDR3 reads: CSASRDGYEQYF. The sequenced DNA: TGCAGTGCTAGCCGAGACGGCTACGAGCAGTACTTC.